The sequence of this T cell receptor beta chain was determined in a study of T cell repertoires in cytomegalovirus infection (dated by TCRdb to between 2018 and 2021). Background on the whole study: Recently identified HLA-C-restricted CMV epitopes, whose presentation resists viral immunomodulation, were targeted by peptide stimulations together with well-studied HLA-B-restricted epitopes. Donor HLA type was relevant to the analysis, as public TCR beta signatures indicated carriage of CMV infection together with the matching HLA type. What the study reported, not specific to this receptor: The ex vivo response was dominated by HLA-C-restricted CMV-specific TCR beta clonotypes, which also provided the single most frequent clonotype in two of eight donors. Carriers of CMV infection plus the relevant HLA type were discriminated by the cumulative frequency of public TCR beta family members in the study cohort and in an independent 352-donor cohort.

Sequences MNHNS (CDR1) and SASEGT (CDR2) are obtained from the germline V gene. The CDR3 numbers 14 residues from cysteine through phenylalanine. CDR3 DNA only is kept here, 42 bases in frame from base 1. V loses 4 bases, J loses 2 bases, and the germline ends lie 12 bases apart. The sample holds a few counts of this clonotype. Its target antigen remains unknown. No base quality values were provided; no much bigger clone lies one nucleotide off. The sequencer listed for this sample is Illumina HiSeq 1500. Starting from the raw public reads, TCRdb applied fastp trimming at Q25, assembled clones with MiXCR and retained in-frame beta chains. Rows with one shared CDR3 protein collapse into an entry with the most common genes and DNA. Recorded for this sample are about 700,000 distinct CDR3 sequences; around 31% of them occurred a single time. Roughly 18% of the sample goes to the ten largest clones. This sample's treatment or condition label indicates: in vitro stimulation with specific CMV peptide epitopes to enrich CMV-specific T cells.

In this chain, TRBV6-1 is recombined with TRBJ2-7; the D gene is not confidently resolved. The starting material was cultured PBMCs, obtained from culture after CMV antigen stimulation. This clonotype was sampled from a human donor in good health (CMV status not recorded). Some clones in this sample may be carry-over from other donors' samples. The DNA is TGTGCCAGCAGTGCTCTGGTTGCAACCTACGAGCAGTACTTC. It is translated as CASSALVATYEQYF.